This T cell receptor (beta chain) is from a study of blood T cell repertoires in COVID-19. Overall study context: Specimens from acute and convalescent COVID-19 originated in the United States, Italy and Spain.

Generated by immunoSEQ multiplex PCR, the TCRdb table keeps only in-frame clones and is missing some. The table has 210,000 or so clones, approximately 86% seen once. CDR3 length equals 16 residues. This sequence was found in a woman in her 30s with COVID-19, enrolled during active disease. Sample: peripheral blood. The chain has TRBV21-1 and TRBJ1-6; the D call of TRBD1 is as the table states it, not checked on the DNA. TRBV21-1 is deemed a pseudogene. This chain's CDR3 is CASSKAPGTGESPLHF. The CDR3 region has the DNA TGTGCCAGCAGCAAAGCCCCCGGGACAGGGGAATCACCCCTCCACTTT.